In this sample, the clone carrying this TCR beta chain turned up once. Its specificity is not known. The data stem from a study of immune evolution from preneoplasia to lung adenocarcinoma. Overall study results and limits: Top clone share appeared to fall from AAH through AIS, MIA, adenocarcinoma. Later-stage lesions seemingly showed higher T cell density and diversity than normal lung.

Generated by immunoSEQ multiplex PCR, the TCRdb table keeps only in-frame clones and is missing some. Of some 7,600 clones listed, roughly four fifths are singletons. Input material: FFPE atypical adenomatous hyperplasia tissue from the lung. As for subset: atypical adenomatous hyperplasia (AAH), lung preneoplasia. The TCR comes from an older donor with lung adenocarcinoma. Some clones in this sample may be carry-over from other donors' samples.

CDR3 nucleotides: TGTGCCAGCAGTTTCGGGACAGCGGAAAAACTGTTTTTT. Translation: CASSFGTAEKLFF. This rearrangement joins TRBV28 to TRBJ1-4, with TRBD1 matching over 7 bases. Germline lookup yields CDR1 MDHEN and CDR2 SYDVKM. V shed 3 bases, J shed 8 bases, and the junction held 3 bases outside the gene matches. The CDR3 is 13 residues long.